This T cell receptor (beta chain) comes out of a study of shared clonotypes between healthy human individuals (dated by TCRdb to 2019 to 2021). General notes on the study: Three men and two women, aged 18 to 49 years, made up the cohort. For each donor, CD4 naive and CD4 memory were each given three plates, CD8 naive was given two plates, and CD8 memory was given one plate. The study deeply sequenced blood TCR repertoires of about five healthy adults to estimate repertoire size and the extent of clonotype sharing between individuals. To increase sequencing depth and limit assay-specific biases, TCR repertoire library preparation and sequencing were carried out by different laboratories using diverse techniques. Between about 0.85 and 10 billion PBMCs per donor were obtained by leukapheresis. Study-wide conclusions, independent of this receptor: Based on pairwise subsampling, the degree of clonotype sharing among donors was expected to be affected by sequencing depth. When a few donors were compared, the shared fraction of clonotypes was 5% to 6.5% for naive CD4, 3.5% to 4% for naive CD8, 2% to 2.5% for memory CD4, and around 0.4% for memory CD8. The genetic and exposure-history diversity represented was limited by the small number of donors. Sampling was limited to blood, and TCR repertoires in tissue likely differ from TCR repertoires in blood. Estimated clonotype richness was generally larger for naive than for memory subsets. Even with the large sequencing depth, rarefaction of the sorted-subset datasets indicated that sequencing was incomplete. Higher generation probabilities were observed for clonotypes shared by all four sorted-subset donors than for non-shared clonotypes.

For this clone: The antigen it binds to is not known. Per-nucleotide qualities are absent, and no much larger clonotype sits a single base away. This sample also contains other DNA sequences that code for the same CDR3.

The CDR3 runs 11 amino acids, cysteine and phenylalanine included. The read is trimmed to its CDR3 DNA, 33 bases read in frame from base 1. Trimming costs V 2 bases and J 4 bases, and their ends lie 1 base apart. CDR1 and CDR2, looked up from the germline V gene, are SGDLS and YYNGEE. Healthy HIV-negative adults with no recently reported acute infections or vaccinations were included as donors. Every donor was a Caucasian adult residing in Nashville, Tennessee, USA. CD4+ T cells were enriched by magnetic negative selection; naive cells were then positively selected on CD45RA, and the negative fraction formed the memory subset. Blood was obtained by leukapheresis, after which PBMCs were separated by Ficoll-Histopaque density gradient centrifugation and cryopreserved in liquid nitrogen vapor phase. Analytical flow cytometry was used to check the purity and quantity of each magnetically sorted T cell population. Genomic DNA was isolated from every sorted fraction and measured by UV absorbance on a Nanodrop 2000c.

TCR CDR3 regions were amplified from genomic DNA by multiplex PCR using the deep immunoSEQ assay. Extracted genomic DNA from each cell subset was spread evenly across all wells of several immunoSEQ 96-well plates, with each plate serving as a replicate. For sorted subsets, approximately 210 ng genomic DNA, equal to 25,000 to 35,000 T cell genomes, was loaded into each replicate PCR. Purified libraries were quantified with a Qubit 3.0 fluorometer, sized on a Bioanalyzer 2100, and re-quantified with the KAPA Library Quantification kit. A separate single-read 150-cycle Illumina NextSeq 550 flow cell was used to sequence each immunoSEQ 96-well plate. Per the original workflow: Because only junctional sequences without quality scores were contained in the immunoSEQ output, filtering matching that applied to full-length reads could not be performed. Sequences were annotated with PyIR, a Python wrapper for IgBLAST v1.9, using IMGT germline references to assign V/J genes and CDR3. Any read was removed if the V/J assignment was weak (E-value above 1e-6), the CDR3 was missing, or the read contained stop codons, out-of-frame junctions, or ambiguous translated residues. V3J clonotypes were defined by identical inferred V gene, J gene, and CDR3 amino acid sequence. Percentage overlap between repertoires was calculated by dividing the number of shared unique clonotypes by the size of the smaller repertoire. Richness of each repertoire was evaluated using RTK rarefaction, the Chao1 estimator, and Recon v2.1 estimates of unobserved clonotypes. For all TCRbeta clonotypes obtained by the gDNA method from a few donors, generation probabilities were computed with OLGA. Entries here come from immuneACCESS through TCRdb and include only in-frame sequences with V and J called. Some clones fail to appear in such tables; in the studies checked, an unresolved V gene covers under half of the shortfall, and the cause of the remainder is unknown. V and J calls and clone size are given by that table; D and trimming were obtained from the DNA. This sample comprises around 1.6 million clones, 95% to 99% of them detected only once. The top ten clonotypes cover roughly 0.45% of the sample.

Recombination connected TRBV9 to TRBJ2-1, with the D segment identity uncertain. This sequence was found in a man aged 25 to 45 in good health. Material: naive CD4+ T cells sorted from blood. Per the publication, the cell subset or site label means: CD45RA+ positively selected. This receptor has the CDR3 CASSVYNEQFF. The sequenced DNA is TGTGCCAGCAGCGTGTACAATGAGCAGTTCTTC.